This TCR beta chain came from a study of blood T cell repertoires in COVID-19. CDR3 length equals 14 residues. From germline, CDR1 is MNHEY and CDR2 SVGAGI. V gave up 5 bases and J gave up 4 bases, with 14 bases separating them. Produced via immunoSEQ multiplex PCR; TCRdb's table is partial and in-frame only. The table shows about 75,000 clones, with about 88% occurring only once. The sequencing input was peripheral blood. The chain joins TRBV6-5 to TRBJ1-1, with D possibly matching TRBD1 (6 bases). The TCR sequence derives from a human donor in a cohort sampled during active COVID-19. The CDR3 nucleotides are TGTGCCAGCAGTCTGGGGGCCGGAGGCACTGAAGCTTTCTTT. This sequence encodes CASSLGAGGTEAFF.